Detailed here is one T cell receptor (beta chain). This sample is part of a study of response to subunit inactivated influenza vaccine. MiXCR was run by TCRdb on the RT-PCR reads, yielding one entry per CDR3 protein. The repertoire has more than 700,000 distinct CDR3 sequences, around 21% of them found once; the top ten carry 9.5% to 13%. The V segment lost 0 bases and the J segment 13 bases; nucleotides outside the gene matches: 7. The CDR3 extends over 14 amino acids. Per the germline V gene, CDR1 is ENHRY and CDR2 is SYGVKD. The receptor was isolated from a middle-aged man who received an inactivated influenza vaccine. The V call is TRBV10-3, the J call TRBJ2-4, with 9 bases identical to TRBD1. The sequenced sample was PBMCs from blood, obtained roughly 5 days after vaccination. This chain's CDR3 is CAISESLGQGMQYF. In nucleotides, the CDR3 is TGTGCCATCAGTGAGTCACTTGGACAGGGGATGCAGTACTTC.